The clone carrying this TCR beta chain turned up a few times. The antigen is unknown. Trimming took off 1 base at V and 4 bases at J, with 11 bases between the two ends. This CDR3 has 13 residues. CDR1 is SQVTM and CDR2 is ANQGSEA in the germline V gene. The data are from a study of CD8 T cells in ankylosing spondylitis. Study-wide results and caveats: Significantly higher representation of disease-linked clones was reported for matched ankylosing spondylitis synovial fluid.

Generation of TCR beta libraries employed quantitative 5'-RACE incorporating molecular barcodes. Using its own MiXCR run on the 5' RACE reads, TCRdb lists one record per CDR3 protein. This table holds some 350,000 distinct CDR3 sequences, about 15% found once. This rearrangement joins TRBV29-1 to TRBJ2-7; tentatively, D is TRBD1 or TRBD2 (6 bases each). Sequences were obtained from blood, either unsorted or a sorted T cell fraction (not recorded which). This TCR was recovered from a male donor with ankylosing spondylitis or in good health (not recorded which). The CDR3 bases are TGCAGCGTTGAAGTAGAAGGGGGGTACGAGCAGTACTTC. Translated, it gives CSVEVEGGYEQYF.